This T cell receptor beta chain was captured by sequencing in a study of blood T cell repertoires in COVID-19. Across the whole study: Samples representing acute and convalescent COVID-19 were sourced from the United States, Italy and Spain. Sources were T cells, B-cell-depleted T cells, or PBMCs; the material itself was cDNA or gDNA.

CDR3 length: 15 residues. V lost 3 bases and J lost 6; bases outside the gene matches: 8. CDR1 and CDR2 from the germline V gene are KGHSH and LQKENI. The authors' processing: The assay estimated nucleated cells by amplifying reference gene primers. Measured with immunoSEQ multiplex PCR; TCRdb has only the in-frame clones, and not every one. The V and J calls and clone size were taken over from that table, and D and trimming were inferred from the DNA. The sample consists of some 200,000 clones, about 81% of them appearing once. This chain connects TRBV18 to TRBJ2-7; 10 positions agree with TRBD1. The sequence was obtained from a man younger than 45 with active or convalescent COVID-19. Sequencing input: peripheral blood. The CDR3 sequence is CASSPPRDRGIEQYF. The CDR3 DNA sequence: TGTGCCAGCTCACCGCCTCGGGACAGGGGAATCGAGCAGTACTTC.